Listed here are 24 T cell receptor beta chains from one sample, sequenced in a study of type 1 and type 2 diabetes patients. PCR was run on genomic DNA. Multiplex PCR with 30 forward and 13 reverse primers amplified the TCR beta CDR3. TCRdb re-derived calls from the multiplex PCR reads in MiXCR, one entry per CDR3 protein. The sample lists about 250,000 distinct CDR3 sequences, 45% to 60% seen once, with roughly 13% in the top ten. The sequenced material came from peripheral blood mononuclear cells (PBMCs). Source of these receptors: a man younger than 30 with type 2 diabetes.

V usage is TRBV19 and J usage is TRBJ1-1, with D possibly TRBD1 on 5 matching bases. This CDR3 is built from 15 residues. The ends were cut back, 4 bases at V and 2 bases at J, with 14 bases in the middle. Germline CDR1 is LNHDA and CDR2 is SQIVND (reference sequence). As DNA, the CDR3 is TGTGCCAGTAGTAATCGACTGACAGTAAACACTGAAGCTTTCTTT. Amino acids: CASSNRLTVNTEAFF.

This clonotype was counted only a few times. One junction end does not reproduce the germline sequence, and a read error may be involved. The chain recombines TRBV2 with TRBJ2-5; a weak D match, TRBD1 (5 bases). Germline V gene sequence: CDR1 SNHLY, CDR2 FYNNEI. CDR3 length: 14 amino acids. The chain's CDR3 is CASSSGGQQETQYF. The CDR3 region has the DNA TGCGCCAGCAGTTCGGGCGGACAACAAGAGACCCAGTACTTC.

This clonotype occurred once. This rearrangement joins TRBV28 to TRBJ2-7; D not resolved. The CDR3 spans 15 residues. Trimming took off 6 bases at V and 2 bases at J, with 17 bases between the two ends. Per the germline V gene, CDR1 is MDHEN and CDR2 is SYDVKM. CDR3 coding DNA: TGTGCCAGCAGCGACTCGACAAAAAAAACCTACGAGCAGTACTTC. This translates into CASSDSTKKTYEQYF. The entire variable domain, with the rest obtained from reference TRBV28 and TRBJ2-7, is as follows: DVKVTQSSRYLVKRTGEKVFLECVQDMDHENMFWYRQDPGLGLRLIYFSYDVKMKEKGDIPEGYSVSREKKERFSLILESASTNQTSMYLCASSDSTKKTYEQYFGPGTRLTVT.

The CDR3 loop reads CSAGPILEDEETQYF. Written as DNA, the CDR3 is TGCAGTGCTGGCCCTATCCTAGAGGATGAAGAGACCCAGTACTTC. The chain is built from TRBV20-1 and TRBJ2-5; D is unclear. CDR1 and CDR2 from the germline V gene are DFQATT and SNEGSKA (reference sequence). Between the trimmed V and J ends, which lost 5 bases and 3 bases, there was a span of 19 bases. CDR3 length: 15 amino acids.

The V call is TRBV19, the J call TRBJ1-1; weak D call: TRBD1 (6 bases). V lost 5 bases, J lost 4 bases, and 23 bases lay in between. This CDR3 region has 17 residues. Germline CDR1 and CDR2: LNHDA and SQIVND (reference sequence). The CDR3 coding sequence is TGTGCCAGTAGTTCATCGACAGGCTTAGGTCGGTTCACTGAAGCTTTCTTT. As protein: CASSSSTGLGRFTEAFF. The full variable domain, in which reference TRBV19 and TRBJ1-1 provide the parts outside the CDR3, is DGGITQSPKYLFRKEGQNVTLSCEQNLNHDAMYWYRQDPGQGLRLIYYSQIVNDFQKGDIAEGYSVSREKKESFPLTVTSAQKNPTAFYLCASSSSTGLGRFTEAFFGQGTRLTVV.

The chain carries TRBV28 and TRBJ1-4; the D gene is possibly TRBD1 (6 bases). V lost 5 bases and J 4 bases, leaving 20 bases between the germline ends. Germline assignment: CDR1 MDHEN and CDR2 SYDVKM. The CDR3 loop spans 17 amino acids. In nucleotides, the CDR3 is TGTGCCAGCAGTCAAGCCCCTTACAGGGAGCTTAATGAAAAACTGTTTTTT. Amino acid sequence: CASSQAPYRELNEKLFF.

The chain employs TRBV2 and TRBJ1-5; D is unclear. Germline values: CDR1 SNHLY, CDR2 FYNNEI. V shed 0 bases and J shed 6 bases, with 24 bases lying between them. The CDR3 has 19 amino acids. The CDR3 DNA reads as TGTGCCAGCAGTGAAGCGGGTAGGTCCTTTACAGCTATTAGTCAGCCCCAGCATTTT. This codes for CASSEAGRSFTAISQPQHF.

In its sample, this clonotype was seen many times. The chain carries TRBV12-3 or TRBV12-4 and TRBJ1-1; D is ambiguous. Trimming pared 4 bases from V and 0 bases from J, leaving 6 bases between. The CDR3 extends over 13 amino acids. The CDR3 nucleotides are TGTGCCAGCAGTTCCCTGCTGAACACTGAAGCTTTCTTT. It codes for CASSSLLNTEAFF.

This sequence joins TRBV30 and TRBJ2-7; the D is unclear. CDR1 and CDR2 from the germline V gene are GTSNPN and SVGIG (reference sequence). The V end lost 4 bases, the J end lost 0 bases, and 10 bases lay between the germline ends. The CDR3 loop spans 13 amino acids. CDR3 DNA: TGTGCCTGGAATCTCGACATCTCCTACGAGCAGTACTTC. It yields the protein CAWNLDISYEQYF.

Comments on this clonotype: An end of the junction does not agree with germline; a read error may underlie this. This sequence joins TRBV10-1 and TRBJ2-7, with 9 nucleotides matching TRBD1. The CDR3 covers 16 residues. Germline V gene lookup returns CDR1 WNHNN and CDR2 SYGVQD (reference sequence). CDR3 amino acids: CASSGWGQGVSYEQYF. CDR3 DNA sequence: TGTGCCAGCAGTGGCTGGGGACAGGGTGTTTCTTACGAGCAGTACTTC.

V gene TRBV7-2 combines with J gene TRBJ2-7, with 13 bases matching TRBD2. CDR1 and CDR2 (germline): SGHTA, FQGNSA. J gave up 4 bases and V 5 bases, and 8 bases lay outside the gene matches. This CDR3 has 16 amino acids. Written as DNA, the CDR3 is TGTGCCAGCAGCAACGCCGGGACTAGCGGGGATTACGAGCAGTACTTC. It is translated as CASSNAGTSGDYEQYF.

The chain couples TRBV20-1 to TRBJ2-3; TRBD1 agrees at 9 bases. With V trimmed by 6 bases and J by 2 bases, 9 bases remained unmatched. Germline V gene data show CDR1 as DFQATT and CDR2 as SNEGSKA (reference sequence). The CDR3 is made up of 15 amino acids. The CDR3 protein is CSAPQTGGNTDTQYF. As DNA, the CDR3 is TGCAGTGCACCTCAGACAGGGGGAAACACAGATACGCAGTATTTT.

The genes are TRBV25-1 and TRBJ2-3, with 9 bases lining up with TRBD2. Germline V gene data show CDR1 as MGHDK and CDR2 as SYGVNS. The CDR3 is 15 residues long. Trimming at V came to 3 bases and at J to 0 bases, leaving 1 base not matched to a gene. The CDR3: CASSDTSGSTDTQYF. CDR3 sequence (DNA): TGTGCCAGCAGTGACACTAGCGGGAGCACAGATACGCAGTATTTT.

This clonotype was picked up many times. The chain's CDR3 is CASSLPGQGGETQYF. The CDR3 nucleotides are TGTGCCAGCAGCCTTCCGGGACAGGGGGGAGAGACCCAGTACTTC. V usage is TRBV7-2 and J usage is TRBJ2-5, with TRBD1 matching 11 bases. V was pared by 5 bases and J by 4 bases, with 6 bases of the junction left unmatched. The CDR3 extends over 15 amino acids. Germline CDR1 is SGHTA and CDR2 is FQGNSA. Together with reference TRBV7-2 and TRBJ2-5, the CDR3 gives the full variable domain: GAGVSQSPSNKVTEKGKDVELRCDPISGHTALYWYRQSLGQGLEFLIYFQGNSAPDKSGLPSDRFSAERTGGSVSTLTIQRTQQEDSAVYLCASSLPGQGGETQYFGPGTRLLVL.

This clonotype occurred a few times. The chain carries TRBV20-1 and TRBJ1-2; D remains unclear. V was cut by 6 bases and J by 6 bases, with 17 bases left in between. This CDR3 spans 13 amino acids. Germline CDR1 and CDR2: DFQATT and SNEGSKA (reference sequence). The CDR3 sequence is CSAPVRVGHGYTF. The CDR3 bases are TGCAGTGCCCCGGTGCGCGTGGGCCATGGCTACACCTTC.

The V gene is TRBV20-1, the J gene TRBJ1-6; maybe TRBD1 (6 bases). The CDR3 is 16 amino acids. V gave up 1 base and J gave up 6 bases, with 16 bases separating them. Germline V CDR1 and CDR2: DFQATT, SNEGSKA (reference sequence). The CDR3 reads CSARVRGRGGNSPLHF. The DNA for the CDR3 is TGCAGTGCTAGAGTTCGGGGGCGAGGGGGTAATTCACCCCTCCACTTT.

The chain recombines TRBV28 with TRBJ1-5; 8 bases line up with TRBD1. The V segment lost 6 bases and the J segment 1 base; nucleotides outside the gene matches: 5. Germline loops: CDR1 MDHEN, CDR2 SYDVKM. CDR3 size: 15 residues. The CDR3 protein is CASRPTGGSNQPQHF. In DNA form, the CDR3 reads TGTGCCAGCAGACCCACAGGGGGGAGCAATCAGCCCCAGCATTTT.

This clonotype was detected only once. This sequence joins TRBV15 and TRBJ1-5; D is uncertain. V lost 1 base and J lost 0, with 7 bases in between. Germline values: CDR1 LNHNV, CDR2 YYDKDF (reference sequence). The CDR3 sequence is 15 residues long. The CDR3 nucleotides are TGTGCCACCAGCAGAGTTCCGGTTAGCAATCAGCCCCAGCATTTT. It codes for CATSRVPVSNQPQHF.

This clonotype turned up a few times. The chain joins TRBV20-1 to TRBJ2-3; D remains ambiguous. V lost 0 bases, J lost 2 bases, and 12 bases lay in between. The CDR3 runs to 15 residues. CDR1 and CDR2 from the germline V gene are DFQATT and SNEGSKA (reference sequence). CDR3 loop: CSARDRGLLTDTQYF. In DNA, the CDR3 is TGCAGTGCTAGAGATCGCGGCTTACTCACAGATACGCAGTATTTT.

The rearrangement links TRBV5-1 to TRBJ2-1; TRBD2 matches at 7 bases. CDR3 length: 15 residues. Germline CDR1 SGHRS, CDR2 YFSETQ. J gave up 5 bases and V 1 base, and 6 bases lay outside the gene matches. As DNA, the CDR3 is TGCGCCAGCAGCTTGACTCGGGAGGCTGACAATGAGCAGTTCTTC. Protein product: CASSLTREADNEQFF.

This clonotype was detected only a few times. The V gene is TRBV19, the J gene TRBJ2-7; 9 nucleotides line up with TRBD2. The V gene end was trimmed by 4 bases and the J gene end by 2 bases; junction bases not matched to a gene: 6. CDR1 LNHDA and CDR2 SQIVND come from the germline V gene (reference sequence). This CDR3 contains 15 residues. The CDR3 sequence: CASSTSSGNPYEQYF. The CDR3 DNA reads TGTGCCAGTAGTACCTCTAGCGGGAATCCCTACGAGCAGTACTTC.

This clonotype was seen at least ten times. The chain couples TRBV2 to TRBJ2-5; D possibly corresponds to TRBD1 (7 bases). The CDR3 consists of 12 residues. CDR1 and CDR2 from the germline V gene are SNHLY and FYNNEI. V was cut by 6 bases and J by 4 bases, with 9 bases left in between. The CDR3 sequence is CASSQGGETQYF. CDR3 sequence (DNA): TGTGCCAGCAGCCAGGGGGGAGAGACCCAGTACTTC.

The rearrangement joins TRBV12-5 to TRBJ1-4, with D unresolved. The CDR3 spans 15 residues. V was trimmed by 1 base and J by 0 bases, leaving 6 bases between them. The germline CDR1 and CDR2 sequences are LGHNT and FRNRAP. The CDR3 protein is CASGLEAATNEKLFF. The CDR3 region has the DNA TGTGCTAGTGGTTTGGAGGCGGCAACTAATGAAAAACTGTTTTTT.

This chain connects TRBV7-6 to TRBJ2-3; D unresolved. The CDR3 loop spans 14 amino acids. Germline assignment: CDR1 SGHVS and CDR2 FNYEAQ. The V gene lost 4 bases and the J gene lost 4 bases, with 12 bases spanning the gap. The CDR3 here is CASSSPAGPDTQYF. CDR3 nucleotides: TGTGCCAGCAGCTCCCCGGCCGGGCCAGATACGCAGTATTTT. Full variable domain (missing parts from reference TRBV7-6 and TRBJ2-3): GAGVSQSPRYKVTKRGQDVALRCDPISGHVSLYWYRQALGQGPEFLTYFNYEAQQDKSGLPNDRFSAERPEGSISTLTIQRTEQRDSAMYRCASSSPAGPDTQYFGPGTRLTVL.